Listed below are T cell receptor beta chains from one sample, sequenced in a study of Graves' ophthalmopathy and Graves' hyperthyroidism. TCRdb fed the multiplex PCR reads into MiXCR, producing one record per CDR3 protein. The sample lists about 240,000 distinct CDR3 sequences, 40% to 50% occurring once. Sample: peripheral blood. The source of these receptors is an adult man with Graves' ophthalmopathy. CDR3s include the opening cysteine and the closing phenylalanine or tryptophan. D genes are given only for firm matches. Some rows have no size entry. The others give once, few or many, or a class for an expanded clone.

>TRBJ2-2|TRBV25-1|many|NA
TGTGCCAGCAGTGAATCGACGAGCAACACCGGGGAGCTGTTTTTT
CASSESTSNTGELFF
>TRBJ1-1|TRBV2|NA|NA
TGTGCCAGCAGGTGGAGGGGGATCATGAACACTGAAGCTTTCTTT
CASRWRGIMNTEAFF
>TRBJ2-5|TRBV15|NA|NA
TGTGCCACCAGTGACAGTCAAGAGACCCAGTACTTC
CATSDSQETQYF
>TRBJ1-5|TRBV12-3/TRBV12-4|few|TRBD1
TGTGCCAGCAGATCCGGGACAGGTCATCAGCCCCAGCATTTT
CASRSGTGHQPQHF
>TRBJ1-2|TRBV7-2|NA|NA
TGTGCCAGCAGCCCCGACAATTACTATGGCTACACCTTC
CASSPDNYYGYTF
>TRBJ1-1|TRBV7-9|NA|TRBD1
TGTGCCAGCGTCCGTGTGCAGGGGGCCATGAACACTGAAGCTTTCTTT
CASVRVQGAMNTEAFF
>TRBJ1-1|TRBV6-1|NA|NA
TGTGCCAGCAGTCCTTGGAAGCAGAACACTGAAGCTTTCTTT
CASSPWKQNTEAFF
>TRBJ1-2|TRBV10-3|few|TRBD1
TGTGCCATCAGACAGGGGGCAAGCGGCTACACCTTC
CAIRQGASGYTF
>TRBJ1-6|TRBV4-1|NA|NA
TGTGCCAGCAGCATGAGACCGGGACACGGAAATTCACCCCTCCACTTT
CASSMRPGHGNSPLHF
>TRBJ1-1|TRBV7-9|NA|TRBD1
TGTGCCAGCACCTCGGGACAGGCGGACACTGAAGCTTTCTTT
CASTSGQADTEAFF
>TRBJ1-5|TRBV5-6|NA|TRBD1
TGTGCCAGCAGCCGGGACAGGGGAGGCAATCAGCCCCAGCATTTT
CASSRDRGGNQPQHF
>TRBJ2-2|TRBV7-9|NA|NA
TGTGCCAGCAGCTGGCCCCAGGACGGGAACTCGAACACCGGGGAGCTGTTTTTT
CASSWPQDGNSNTGELFF
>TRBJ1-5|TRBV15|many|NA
TGTGCCACCAGCGGGGGCTTCAATAGCAATCAGCCCCAGCATTTT
CATSGGFNSNQPQHF
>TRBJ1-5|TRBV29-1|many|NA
TGCAGCGTTGAAGAGCGGGACAGCAATCAGCCCCAGCATTTT
CSVEERDSNQPQHF
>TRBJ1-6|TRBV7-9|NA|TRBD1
TGTGCCAGCAGCTCCTGGGACAGCTCGAATTCACCCCTCCACTTT
CASSSWDSSNSPLHF
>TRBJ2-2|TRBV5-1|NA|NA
TGCGCCAGCAGCTTAACGACGACGGGGGGCTCCGGGGAGCTGTTTTTT
CASSLTTTGGSGELFF
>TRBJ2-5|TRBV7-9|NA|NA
TGTGCCAGCAGCAAACTGGGACGTCTGCAAGAGACCCAGTACTTC
CASSKLGRLQETQYF
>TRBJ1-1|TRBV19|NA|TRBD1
TGTGCCAGTAGTGCTCTGAACAGGGGAGGGGAAGCTTTCTTT
CASSALNRGGEAFF
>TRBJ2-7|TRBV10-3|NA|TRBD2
TGTGCTAGCAGTTTCGTAGCGGGAGCGCCTACGGGTTCCGAGCAGTACTTC
CASSFVAGAPTGSEQYF
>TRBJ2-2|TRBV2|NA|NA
TGTGCCAGCAGTGCGGGAGAGGACACCGGGGAGCTGTTTTTT
CASSAGEDTGELFF
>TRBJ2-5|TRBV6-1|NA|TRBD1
TGTGCCAGCAGTCGTATCTCAGGGGGCGGACGAAAGACCCAGTACTTC
CASSRISGGGRKTQYF
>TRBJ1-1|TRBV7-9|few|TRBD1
TGTGCCAGCAGCCCGACAGGGCGAGGTACTGAAGCTTTCTTT
CASSPTGRGTEAFF
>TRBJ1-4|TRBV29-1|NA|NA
TGCAGCGTTGGGGGGGGGTGGCCCGAAAAACTGTTTTTT
CSVGGGWPEKLFF
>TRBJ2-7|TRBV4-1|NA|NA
TGTGCCAGCAGCCAAGAGGGACCCTATTACGAGCAGTACTTC
CASSQEGPYYEQYF
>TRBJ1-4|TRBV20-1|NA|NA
TGCAGTGCCCTAGGAGGTCCTTGGGACGAAAAACTGTTTTTT
CSALGGPWDEKLFF
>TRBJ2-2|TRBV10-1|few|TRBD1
TGCGCCAGCTCTGAAAGGGGGCAGGCCGGGGAGCTGTTTTTT
CASSERGQAGELFF
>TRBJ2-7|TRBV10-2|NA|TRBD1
TGCGCCAGCTCCCCGGGACAGGGCTACTACGAGCAGTACTTC
CASSPGQGYYEQYF
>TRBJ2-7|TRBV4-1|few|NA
TGCGCCAGCAGCGTAGACAGGACCAGCTCCTACGAGCAGTACTTC
CASSVDRTSSYEQYF
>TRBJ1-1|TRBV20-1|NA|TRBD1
TGCAGTGCTGGGGCAGGGGGCGAAGCTGAAGCTTTCTTT
CSAGAGGEAEAFF
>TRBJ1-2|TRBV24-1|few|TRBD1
TGTGCCACCAGTGATGAGACAGGGGGCGCGAAGGGCTACACCTTC
CATSDETGGAKGYTF
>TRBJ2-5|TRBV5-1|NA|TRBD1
TGCGCCAGCAGCTTGACAGGGGCGGAAGAGACCCAGTACTTC
CASSLTGAEETQYF
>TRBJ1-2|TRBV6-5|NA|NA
TGTGCCAGCAGCCCACGCCCCATTGCTGGCTACACCTTC
CASSPRPIAGYTF
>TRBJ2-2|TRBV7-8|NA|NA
TGTGCCAGCAGCTTAGGTGGGCCCTCCGGGGAGCTGTTTTTT
CASSLGGPSGELFF
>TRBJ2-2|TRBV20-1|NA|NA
TGCAGTGCTAGCCCGGGGGTGGTAGCTGGCGGGGAGCTGTTTTTT
CSASPGVVAGGELFF
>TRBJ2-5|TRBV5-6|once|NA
TGTGCCAGCAGCTTGGTTGGTGCTCCCACGGAGACCCAGTACTTC
CASSLVGAPTETQYF
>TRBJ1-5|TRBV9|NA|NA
TGTGCCAGCAGCAGTAACGAGGGGGACGATAGCAATCAGCTCCAGCATTTT
CASSSNEGDDSNQLQHF
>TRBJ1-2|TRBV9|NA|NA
TGTGCCAGCAGCGTAGCTGTCTCACCTAACTATGGCTACACCTTC
CASSVAVSPNYGYTF
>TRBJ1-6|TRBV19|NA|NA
TGTGCCAGTAGTCCCGGACGAATCAACTCACCCCTCCACTTT
CASSPGRINSPLHF
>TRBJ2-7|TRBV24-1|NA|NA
TGTGCCTGGAGTGTTCCGTGGCGGGCGATTTACGAGCAGTACTTC
CAWSVPWRAIYEQYF
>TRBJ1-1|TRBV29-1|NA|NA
TGCAGCGTTGATCGAGGGGGTCCTGAAGCTTTCTTT
CSVDRGGPEAFF
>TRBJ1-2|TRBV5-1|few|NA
TGCGCCAGCAGCTTGGTCGCCGGACTCTATGGCTACACCTTC
CASSLVAGLYGYTF
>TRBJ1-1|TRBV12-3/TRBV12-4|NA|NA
TGTGCCAGCAGTTCTTCACACCTGGGGACTGAAGCTTTCTTT
CASSSSHLGTEAFF
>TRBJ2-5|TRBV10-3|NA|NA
TGTGCCAGCAGTTACGAGGGGGGGACCCAGTACTTC
CASSYEGGTQYF
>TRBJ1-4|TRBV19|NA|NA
TGTGCCAGTAATCAGGGGCGCTTAACTAATGAAAAACTGTTTTTT
CASNQGRLTNEKLFF
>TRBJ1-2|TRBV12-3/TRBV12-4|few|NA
TGTGCCAGCAGTTCAGCCCCCCTCGGGGAAGGCTACACCTTC
CASSSAPLGEGYTF
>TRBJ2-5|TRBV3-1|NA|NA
TGTGCCAGTGCGGGTGGGGCCCAGTACTTC
CASAGGAQYF
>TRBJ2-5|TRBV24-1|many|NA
TGTGCCACCAGTGAAGCGATGGGAGGTCCCCAGTACTTC
CATSEAMGGPQYF
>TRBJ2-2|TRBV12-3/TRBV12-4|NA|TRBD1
TGTGCCAGCAGTTCAAGCGTGGGACAGGGGGCTGACGGGGAGCTGTTTTTT
CASSSSVGQGADGELFF
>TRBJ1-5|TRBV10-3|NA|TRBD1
TGTGCCAGCAGTTATTCCCACAGGGGGAGTCAGCCCCAGCATTTT
CASSYSHRGSQPQHF
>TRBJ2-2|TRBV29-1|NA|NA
TGCAGCGTCTCCCCCGCTGGGGAGCTGTTTTTT
CSVSPAGELFF
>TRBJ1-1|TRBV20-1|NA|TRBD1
TGCAGTGCTAGAGATTCCCCCTCGGACAGGCAAGCTTTCTTT
CSARDSPSDRQAFF
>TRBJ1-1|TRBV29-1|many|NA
TGCAGCGTTGTTTTAGGACCCCAAGCTTTCTTT
CSVVLGPQAFF
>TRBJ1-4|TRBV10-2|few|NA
TGCGCCAGCAGGACCCCTGGGCTGGGTGAAAAACTGTTTTTT
CASRTPGLGEKLFF
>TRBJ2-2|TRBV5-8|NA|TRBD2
TGTGCCAGCAGCCAGGGACTAGACAACACCGGGGAGCTGTTTTTT
CASSQGLDNTGELFF